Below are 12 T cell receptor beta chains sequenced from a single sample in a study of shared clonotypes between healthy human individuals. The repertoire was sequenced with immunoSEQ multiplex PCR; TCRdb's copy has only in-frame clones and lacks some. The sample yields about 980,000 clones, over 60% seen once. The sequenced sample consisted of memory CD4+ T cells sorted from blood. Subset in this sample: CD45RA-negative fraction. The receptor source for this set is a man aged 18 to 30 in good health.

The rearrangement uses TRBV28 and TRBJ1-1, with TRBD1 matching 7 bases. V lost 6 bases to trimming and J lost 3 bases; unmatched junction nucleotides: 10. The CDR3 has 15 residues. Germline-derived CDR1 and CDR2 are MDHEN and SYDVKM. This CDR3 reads CASRDLRGWDTEAFF. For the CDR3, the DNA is TGTGCCAGCAGGGATCTCAGGGGGTGGGACACTGAAGCTTTCTTT.

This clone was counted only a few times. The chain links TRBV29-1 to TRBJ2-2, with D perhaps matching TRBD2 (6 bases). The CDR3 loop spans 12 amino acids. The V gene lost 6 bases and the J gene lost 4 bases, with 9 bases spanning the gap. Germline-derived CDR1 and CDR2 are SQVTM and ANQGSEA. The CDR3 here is CSVRGVTGELFF. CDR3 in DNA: TGCAGCGTGCGGGGAGTCACCGGGGAGCTGTTTTTT.

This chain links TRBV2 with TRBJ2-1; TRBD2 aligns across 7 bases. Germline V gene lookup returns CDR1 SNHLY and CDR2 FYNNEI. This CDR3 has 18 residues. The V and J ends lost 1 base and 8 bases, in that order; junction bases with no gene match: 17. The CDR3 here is CASSEVGGFHQHVDEQFF. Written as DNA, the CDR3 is TGTGCCAGCAGTGAAGTGGGGGGGTTCCACCAACATGTTGATGAGCAGTTCTTC.

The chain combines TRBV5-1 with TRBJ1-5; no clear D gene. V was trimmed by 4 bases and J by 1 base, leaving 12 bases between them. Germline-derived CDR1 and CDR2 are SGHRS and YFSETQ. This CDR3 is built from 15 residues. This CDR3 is CASSKDTASNQPQHF. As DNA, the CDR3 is TGCGCCAGCAGCAAAGACACGGCCAGCAATCAGCCCCAGCATTTT. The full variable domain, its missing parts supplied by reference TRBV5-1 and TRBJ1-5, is KAGVTQTPRYLIKTRGQQVTLSCSPISGHRSVSWYQQTPGQGLQFLFEYFSETQRNKGNFPGRFSGRQFSNSRSEMNVSTLELGDSALYLCASSKDTASNQPQHFGDGTRLSIL.

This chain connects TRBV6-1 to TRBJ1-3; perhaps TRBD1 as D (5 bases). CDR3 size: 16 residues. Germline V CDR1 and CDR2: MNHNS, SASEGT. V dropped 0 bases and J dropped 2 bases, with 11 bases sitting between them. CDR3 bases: TGTGCCAGCAGTGAAGCGTGGGACCCACCTGGAAACACCATATATTTT. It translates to CASSEAWDPPGNTIYF.

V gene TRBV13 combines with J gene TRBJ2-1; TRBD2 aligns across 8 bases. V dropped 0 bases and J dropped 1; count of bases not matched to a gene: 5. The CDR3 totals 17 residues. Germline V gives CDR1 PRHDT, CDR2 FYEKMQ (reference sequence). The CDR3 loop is CASSLGRGGRSYNEQFF. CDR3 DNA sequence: TGTGCCAGCAGCTTAGGTCGGGGGGGCCGTTCCTACAATGAGCAGTTCTTC.

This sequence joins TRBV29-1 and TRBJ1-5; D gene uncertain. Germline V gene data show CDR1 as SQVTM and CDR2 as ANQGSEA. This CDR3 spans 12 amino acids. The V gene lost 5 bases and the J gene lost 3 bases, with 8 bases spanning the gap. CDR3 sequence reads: CSVSGNNQPQHF. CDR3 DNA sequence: TGCAGCGTTTCAGGAAACAATCAGCCCCAGCATTTT. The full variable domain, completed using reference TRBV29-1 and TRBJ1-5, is SAVISQKPSRDICQRGTSLTIQCQVDSQVTMMFWYRQQPGQSLTLIATANQGSEATYESGFVIDKFPISRPNLTFSTLTVSNMSPEDSSIYLCSVSGNNQPQHFGDGTRLSIL.

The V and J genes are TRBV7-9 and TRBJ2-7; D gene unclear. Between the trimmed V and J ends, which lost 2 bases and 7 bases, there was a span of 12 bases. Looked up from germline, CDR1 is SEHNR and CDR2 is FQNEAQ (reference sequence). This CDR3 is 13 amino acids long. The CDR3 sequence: CASSLPARTEQYF. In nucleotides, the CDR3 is TGTGCCAGCAGCTTACCAGCGCGCACAGAGCAGTACTTC.

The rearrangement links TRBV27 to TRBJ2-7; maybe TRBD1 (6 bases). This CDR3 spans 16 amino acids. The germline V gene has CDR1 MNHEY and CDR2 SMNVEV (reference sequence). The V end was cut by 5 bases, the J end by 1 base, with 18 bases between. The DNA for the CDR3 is TGTGCCAGCAGTCCCCGAGGTAGGGGGACATCCTACGAGCAGTACTTC. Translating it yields CASSPRGRGTSYEQYF.

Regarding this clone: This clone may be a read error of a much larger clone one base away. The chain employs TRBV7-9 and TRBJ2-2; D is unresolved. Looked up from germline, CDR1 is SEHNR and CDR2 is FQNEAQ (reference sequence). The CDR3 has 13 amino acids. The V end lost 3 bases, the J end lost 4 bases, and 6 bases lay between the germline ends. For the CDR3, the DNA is TGTGCCAGCAGCTTGGGCGGCACCGGGGAGCTGTTTTTT. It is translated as CASSLGGTGELFF.

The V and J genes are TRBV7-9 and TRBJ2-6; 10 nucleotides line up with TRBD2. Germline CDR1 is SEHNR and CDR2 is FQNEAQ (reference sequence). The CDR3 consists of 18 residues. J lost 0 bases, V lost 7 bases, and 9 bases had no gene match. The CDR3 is CASIRGPSGSSGANVLTF. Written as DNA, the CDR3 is TGTGCCAGCATACGAGGCCCTAGCGGGAGCTCTGGGGCCAACGTCCTGACTTTC.

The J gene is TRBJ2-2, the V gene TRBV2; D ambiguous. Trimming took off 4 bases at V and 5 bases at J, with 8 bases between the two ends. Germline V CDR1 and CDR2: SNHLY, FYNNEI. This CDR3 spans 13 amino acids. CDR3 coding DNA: TGTGCCAGCAGTGCCAGGTGGACCGGGGAGCTGTTTTTT. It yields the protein CASSARWTGELFF.